The source of this TCR beta chain is a study of T-cell memory formation after mild COVID-19. Turning to the study itself: The two donors had largely donor-specific TCR clusters. Study-level findings and limits: Contracting CD4+ clones were located mainly in CM and EM, and CD8+ clones in EMRA.

In the case of this clonotype: As yet, its antigen is unknown.

The V and J ends lost 6 bases and 6 bases respectively, with 10 bases between them. The CDR3 length is 12 residues. One entry per CDR3 protein results from TCRdb running MiXCR on the 5' RACE reads. The sample carries fewer than 400,000 distinct CDR3 sequences, approximately 12% recorded once. This clonotype originated in a man younger than 30 who had mild COVID-19 (a few samples of this study predate the infection). Cell type and time point are not known. The specimen sequenced was PBMCs or a T cell subset sorted from them (not recorded which). The chain uses TRBV12-3 or TRBV12-4 and TRBJ2-3; D is ambiguous. The chain's CDR3 is CASSQSMDTQYF. The CDR3 nucleotides read TGTGCCAGCAGCCAGTCCATGGATACGCAGTATTTT.